What follows are 26 T cell receptor beta chains derived from one specimen sequenced in a study of blood T cell repertoires in COVID-19. Assay used: immunoSEQ multiplex PCR; TCRdb lists only in-frame clones, some missing. The sample holds around 130,000 clones, about four fifths seen once. The source material was peripheral blood. Receptors originate from an elderly man with acute or convalescent COVID-19.

This sequence joins TRBV28 and TRBJ2-1, with D perhaps TRBD1 (5 bases). Looked up from germline, CDR1 is MDHEN and CDR2 is SYDVKM. The CDR3 is 16 residues long. V was cut by 6 bases and J by 3 bases, with 18 bases left in between. In DNA, the CDR3 is TGTGCCAGCAGCCGCCCCCGACAGACGATCTACAATGAGCAGTTCTTC. This codes for CASSRPRQTIYNEQFF.

The chain links TRBV19 to TRBJ2-3; perhaps TRBD1 as D (6 bases). The V and J ends lost 5 bases and 0 bases respectively, with 12 bases between them. Germline CDR1 LNHDA, CDR2 SQIVND (reference sequence). CDR3 length: 15 amino acids. CDR3 sequence reads: CASSGGQPSTDTQYF. The CDR3 nucleotides are TGTGCCAGTAGTGGGGGACAACCTAGCACAGATACGCAGTATTTT. The full variable domain, rest sourced from reference TRBV19 and TRBJ2-3, is DGGITQSPKYLFRKEGQNVTLSCEQNLNHDAMYWYRQDPGQGLRLIYYSQIVNDFQKGDIAEGYSVSREKKESFPLTVTSAQKNPTAFYLCASSGGQPSTDTQYFGPGTRLTVL.

The chain links TRBV5-1 to TRBJ2-2; 7 bases match TRBD1. The CDR3 loop spans 16 amino acids. The germline V gene encodes CDR1 SGHRS and CDR2 YFSETQ. V lost 0 bases, J lost 0 bases, and 2 bases stayed unmatched. This chain's CDR3 is CASSLVGGANTGELFF. The CDR3 DNA reads as TGCGCCAGCAGCTTGGTAGGGGGCGCGAACACCGGGGAGCTGTTTTTT.

This clone was counted at least ten times. V gene TRBV6-5 combines with J gene TRBJ2-1; a possible D gene is TRBD2 (5 bases). The V and J ends lost 2 bases and 5 bases respectively, with 7 bases between them. The CDR3 runs 13 residues. The V gene's germline CDR1 is MNHEY and CDR2 SVGAGI. The CDR3 sequence is CASSYGGDNEQFF. The CDR3 region has the DNA TGTGCCAGCAGTTACGGAGGAGACAATGAGCAGTTCTTC.

This clone was seen only once. V is TRBV5-1 and J is TRBJ2-5; 9 nucleotides match TRBD1. Trimming cost V 3 bases and J 5 bases; bases outside gene matches: 11. Germline V gives CDR1 SGHRS, CDR2 YFSETQ. The CDR3 runs 16 residues. This CDR3 is CASSSSGTGTGETQYF. In DNA, the CDR3 is TGCGCCAGCAGCTCGTCCGGGACAGGGACTGGGGAGACCCAGTACTTC.

The chain couples TRBV13 to TRBJ1-2; possibly TRBD1 for D (6 bases). Looked up from germline, CDR1 is PRHDT and CDR2 is FYEKMQ (reference sequence). The CDR3 loop spans 13 amino acids. Trimming took 3 bases from V and 4 from J, leaving 9 bases between them. The CDR3 loop is CASSFDRRYGYTF. The CDR3 DNA is TGTGCCAGCAGCTTCGACAGGCGCTATGGCTACACCTTC. Using reference TRBV13 and TRBJ1-2 for the parts outside the CDR3, the full variable domain is AAGVIQSPRHLIKEKRETATLKCYPIPRHDTVYWYQQGPGQDPQFLISFYEKMQSDKGSIPDRFSAQQFSDYHSELNMSSLELGDSALYFCASSFDRRYGYTFGSGTRLTVV.

The chain is built from TRBV18 and TRBJ2-2, with TRBD1 identical over 7 bases. Germline assignment: CDR1 KGHSH and CDR2 LQKENI. With 8 bases clipped from V and 0 bases from J, the junction kept 6 bases outside the gene matches. The CDR3 consists of 15 residues. The CDR3 sequence: CASQETGSNTGELFF. CDR3 DNA: TGTGCCAGCCAAGAGACAGGGTCGAACACCGGGGAGCTGTTTTTT.

The chain employs TRBV18 and TRBJ2-1; TRBD2 matches 11 bases. J lost 5 bases, V lost 3 bases, and 6 bases had no gene match. The CDR3 totals 16 residues. Per the germline V gene, CDR1 is KGHSH and CDR2 is LQKENI. CDR3 DNA sequence: TGTGCCAGCTCACCCCTTAGCGGGGGGGCGAACAATGAGCAGTTCTTC. This encodes CASSPLSGGANNEQFF.

This chain uses TRBV3-1 (or the pseudogene TRBV3-2) with TRBJ2-7; D is perhaps TRBD1 (5 bases). The CDR3 is 12 residues long. Germline CDR1 and CDR2: LGHDT and YNNKEL (reference sequence). V was pared by 1 base and J by 9 bases, with 10 bases between. The CDR3 spells CASSQVGQGQYF. In DNA, the CDR3 is TGTGCCAGCAGCCAAGTAGGCCAGGGGCAGTACTTC.

The chain uses TRBV12-5 and TRBJ2-7; a weak D match, TRBD2 (6 bases). V gave up 2 bases and J gave up 1 base, with 12 bases separating them. The length of the CDR3 is 15 residues. The germline CDR1 and CDR2 sequences are LGHNT and FRNRAP. The CDR3 loop is CASGLSGLASYEQYF. CDR3 sequence (DNA): TGTGCTAGTGGTTTGTCAGGGCTAGCGTCCTACGAGCAGTACTTC.

The CDR3 DNA is TGTGCCAGCAGCTCCAGGGACAATGAGCAGTTCTTC. It yields the protein CASSSRDNEQFF. The chain links TRBV7-9 to TRBJ2-1, with D perhaps matching TRBD1 (5 bases). The length of the CDR3 is 12 residues. Trimming cost V 4 bases and J 5 bases, with 6 bases left between them. Per the germline V gene, CDR1 is SEHNR and CDR2 is FQNEAQ (reference sequence).

V gene TRBV6-2 or TRBV6-3 combines with J gene TRBJ1-2; 10 bases line up with TRBD1. The CDR3 contains 14 residues. Germline V lookup: CDR1 MNHEY, CDR2 SVGEGT. V trimming: 5 bases; J trimming: 6 bases; junction bases outside the gene matches: 6. CDR3 residues: CASSGWDRGHGYTF. DNA for the CDR3: TGTGCCAGCAGTGGCTGGGACAGGGGACATGGCTACACCTTC.

J is TRBJ2-5 and V is TRBV5-1; weak D call: TRBD1 (5 bases). The CDR3 extends over 12 amino acids. Germline CDR1 and CDR2: SGHRS and YFSETQ. Trimming removed 0 bases from V and 5 bases from J, with 5 bases in between. CDR3 region: CASSLEGETQYF. CDR3 in DNA: TGCGCCAGCAGCTTGGAGGGGGAGACCCAGTACTTC. The variable domain in full, completed from reference TRBV5-1 and TRBJ2-5, reads KAGVTQTPRYLIKTRGQQVTLSCSPISGHRSVSWYQQTPGQGLQFLFEYFSETQRNKGNFPGRFSGRQFSNSRSEMNVSTLELGDSALYLCASSLEGETQYFGPGTRLLVL.

The chain employs TRBV30 and TRBJ1-2; 8 bases map to TRBD1. The germline gives CDR1 GTSNPN, CDR2 SVGIG (reference sequence). CDR3 length: 15 amino acids. Losses at the gene ends were 3 bases for V and 5 bases for J; bases not matched to a gene: 11. CDR3 amino acids: CAWRTDREKIYGYTF. CDR3 nucleotide sequence: TGTGCCTGGAGGACGGACAGGGAAAAGATATATGGCTACACCTTC.

V is TRBV6-5 and J is TRBJ1-1; 7 bases align to TRBD1. Unmatched junction bases numbered 10, after V lost 0 bases and J lost 6 bases. Germline assignment: CDR1 MNHEY and CDR2 SVGAGI. This CDR3 is 16 amino acids long. The CDR3 sequence: CASSYSEGARAPEAFF. CDR3 nucleotides: TGTGCCAGCAGTTACTCTGAGGGGGCGCGTGCCCCTGAAGCTTTCTTT.

This clone was recorded only once. The V call is TRBV6-2 or TRBV6-3, the J call TRBJ1-4; 7 nucleotides line up with TRBD1. The CDR3 is made up of 14 amino acids. The junction had 4 bases not matched to a gene; V was cut back by 6 bases and J by 3 bases. CDR1 is MNHEY and CDR2 is SVGEGT in the germline V gene. CDR3 coding DNA: TGTGCCAGCAGCCTGGGACAGCCTAATGAAAAACTGTTTTTT. Amino acid sequence: CASSLGQPNEKLFF.

This clone appeared a few times. The chain combines TRBV4-1 with TRBJ1-4; D might be TRBD1 (5 bases). Trimming pared 8 bases from V and 4 bases from J, leaving 11 bases between. The CDR3 covers 13 residues. CDR1 MGHRA and CDR2 YSYEKL come from the germline V gene. The CDR3 sequence: CASLDIVNEKLFF. The CDR3 region has the DNA TGCGCCAGCCTGGACATCGTTAATGAAAAACTGTTTTTT.

This chain uses TRBV7-9 with TRBJ1-2, with a weak D call TRBD1 (5 bases). This CDR3 is 16 amino acids long. V lost 1 base, J lost 3 bases, and 15 bases lay in between. CDR1 is SEHNR, CDR2 FQNEAQ, per germline (reference sequence). CDR3 sequence reads: CASSLGRAGLDYGYTF. As DNA, the CDR3 is TGTGCCAGCAGCTTAGGAAGAGCGGGGCTTGACTATGGCTACACCTTC.

A few counts support this clone. The genes are TRBV5-1 and TRBJ2-1, with TRBD2 matching 11 bases. Looked up from germline, CDR1 is SGHRS and CDR2 is YFSETQ. V shed 1 base, J shed 6 bases, and the junction held 6 bases outside the gene matches. This CDR3 is built from 16 residues. In DNA form, the CDR3 reads TGCGCCAGCAGCTTGCTATTAGCGGGGGGGCTCAATGAGCAGTTCTTC. Its protein product is CASSLLLAGGLNEQFF.

This chain joins TRBV29-1 and TRBJ2-2; maybe TRBD1 (5 bases). There are 16 residues in the CDR3. V lost 1 base and J 0 bases, leaving 12 bases between the germline ends. CDR1 and CDR2 (germline): SQVTM, ANQGSEA. The chain's CDR3 is CSVEGTHNANTGELFF. CDR3 bases: TGCAGCGTTGAAGGGACACATAACGCGAACACCGGGGAGCTGTTTTTT.

The chain has TRBV3-1 (or the pseudogene TRBV3-2) and TRBJ2-3; D gene unclear. CDR3 length: 13 amino acids. The V and J ends lost 2 bases and 2 bases respectively, with 5 bases between them. The germline V gene encodes CDR1 LGHDT and CDR2 YNNKEL (reference sequence). CDR3 DNA: TGTGCCAGCAGCCAACTATCCACAGATACGCAGTATTTT. Residues: CASSQLSTDTQYF.

The chain joins TRBV29-1 to TRBJ1-2, with TRBD1 identical over 7 bases. V gave up 3 bases and J gave up 6 bases; unmatched junction bases: 7. Looked up from germline, CDR1 is SQVTM and CDR2 is ANQGSEA. The CDR3 covers 13 residues. CDR3 DNA: TGCAGCGTTGACTTGGGCAGGGGGGATGGCTACACCTTC. Translation gives CSVDLGRGDGYTF.

The chain employs TRBV6-2 or TRBV6-3 and TRBJ2-5; D may be TRBD2 (5 bases). Germline lookup yields CDR1 MNHEY and CDR2 SVGEGT. The CDR3 is 13 amino acids. V was shortened by 5 bases and J by 7 bases, with 14 bases between the two germline ends. Written as DNA, the CDR3 is TGTGCCAGCAGTCAAGGACTCTTCGGGACCCAGTACTTC. This gives the protein CASSQGLFGTQYF.

In this sample, this clone turned up a few times. The chain uses TRBV20-1 and TRBJ2-1; no firm D call. Germline loops: CDR1 DFQATT, CDR2 SNEGSKA (reference sequence). The CDR3 contains 12 residues. Trimming removed 3 bases from V and 10 bases from J, with 13 bases in between. Here the CDR3 reads CSASPLSWEQFF. The CDR3 DNA is TGCAGTGCTAGTCCACTTAGTTGGGAGCAGTTCTTC.

The chain is built from TRBV7-2 and TRBJ2-5, with 11 bases identical to TRBD2. Germline trimming cut 6 bases from V and 1 base from J; bases unmatched to any gene: 16. Germline CDR1 is SGHTA and CDR2 is FQGNSA. This CDR3 is 19 amino acids long. The CDR3 protein is CASSVSGLAGGRFQETQYF. The CDR3 nucleotides are TGTGCCAGCAGTGTATCGGGGCTAGCGGGGGGTCGGTTCCAAGAGACCCAGTACTTC.

V and J are TRBV7-2 and TRBJ1-5; D is uncertain. The V and J ends lost 4 bases and 1 base respectively, with 14 bases between them. Germline CDR1 SGHTA, CDR2 FQGNSA. The CDR3 covers 16 residues. The chain's CDR3 is CASSSGGLPSNQPQHF. DNA for the CDR3: TGTGCCAGCAGCTCTGGCGGGCTGCCGAGCAATCAGCCCCAGCATTTT.